The next 16 T cell receptor beta chains were all read from a single sample in a study of T and B cells in COVID-19 patients. Blood genomic DNA input for TRB amplification was roughly 230-550 ng. BIOMED2 TRB-A/B primer pools were used in multiplex TRB PCR. MiXCR was run by TCRdb on the multiplex PCR reads, yielding one entry per CDR3 protein. The sample lists about 5,800 distinct CDR3 sequences, roughly 25% seen once, with just under 20% in the top ten. The material sequenced was blood. The receptors here all came from a human donor with active COVID-19.

This chain links TRBV7-2 with TRBJ1-4, with TRBD1 matching over 8 bases. There are 15 residues in the CDR3. After removal of 5 bases from V and 6 bases from J, the junction contained 8 bases not matched to a gene. Per the germline V gene, CDR1 is SGHTA and CDR2 is FQGNSA. In nucleotides, the CDR3 is TGTGCCAGCAGCAGGACTGGACAGGGCTATGAAAAACTGTTTTTT. This codes for CASSRTGQGYEKLFF.

In its sample, this clonotype was seen many times. The rearrangement uses TRBV12-3 or TRBV12-4 and TRBJ2-2; D unresolved. The CDR3 contains 13 residues. V lost 10 bases, J lost 7 bases, and 16 bases lay in between. The CDR3 DNA is TGTGCCACTCACTATGTCAAGGGCGGGGAGCTGTTTTTT. Its protein product is CATHYVKGGELFF.

This clonotype appeared a few times. The chain has TRBV5-1 and TRBJ2-5; D gene unclear. CDR1 and CDR2 (germline): SGHRS, YFSETQ. The V gene lost 4 bases and the J gene lost 1 base, with 20 bases spanning the gap. The CDR3 length is 17 residues. This CDR3 is CASSPRPLELAQETQYF. CDR3 DNA: TGCGCCAGCAGCCCACGGCCCTTGGAGTTAGCCCAAGAGACCCAGTACTTC.

Sample share makes this clonotype medium-sized. This chain uses TRBV5-5 with TRBJ2-2; D ambiguous. V was pared by 4 bases and J by 8 bases, with 6 bases between. Germline CDR1 is SGHKS and CDR2 is YYEKEE (reference sequence). CDR3 length equals 11 residues. The CDR3 sequence: CASSPGGELFF. Here the CDR3 DNA reads TGTGCCAGCAGCCCCGGAGGGGAGCTGTTTTTT.

This clonotype was detected ten times or more. The chain is built from TRBV7-2 and TRBJ2-2; 8 bases align to TRBD1. After removal of 2 bases from V and 4 bases from J, the junction contained 6 bases not matched to a gene. The CDR3 runs 16 residues. CDR1 SGHTA and CDR2 FQGNSA come from the germline V gene. The CDR3 sequence: CASSLWRTGTTGELFF. In DNA form, the CDR3 reads TGTGCCAGCAGCTTATGGCGGACAGGGACCACCGGGGAGCTGTTTTTT. Supplemented by reference TRBV7-2 and TRBJ2-2, the full variable domain reads GAGVSQSPSNKVTEKGKDVELRCDPISGHTALYWYRQSLGQGLEFLIYFQGNSAPDKSGLPSDRFSAERTGGSVSTLTIQRTQQEDSAVYLCASSLWRTGTTGELFFGEGSRLTVL.

This clonotype was detected ten times or more. V is TRBV6-5 and J is TRBJ1-6; possibly TRBD1 for D (5 bases). Deletions cut 0 bases from V and 7 bases from J, with 10 bases between. This CDR3 has 15 residues. Germline V gives CDR1 MNHEY, CDR2 SVGAGI. The DNA of the CDR3 is TGTGCCAGCAGTTACTCTCAGGGAAACAATTCACCCCTCCACTTT. Protein sequence: CASSYSQGNNSPLHF.

This clonotype is medium-sized (0.01 to 0.1%). V and J are TRBV19 and TRBJ1-1, with TRBD1 as a possible D gene (5 bases). Germline assignment: CDR1 LNHDA and CDR2 SQIVND (reference sequence). V was shortened by 4 bases and J by 0 bases, with 15 bases between the two germline ends. This CDR3 has 16 amino acids. This chain's CDR3 is CASSNRGPGMNTEAFF. The CDR3 region has the DNA TGTGCCAGTAGTAATCGGGGCCCAGGGATGAACACTGAAGCTTTCTTT. The full variable domain, rest sourced from reference TRBV19 and TRBJ1-1, is DGGITQSPKYLFRKEGQNVTLSCEQNLNHDAMYWYRQDPGQGLRLIYYSQIVNDFQKGDIAEGYSVSREKKESFPLTVTSAQKNPTAFYLCASSNRGPGMNTEAFFGQGTRLTVV.

This clonotype has just one count. The genes are TRBV6-2 or TRBV6-3 and TRBJ2-5; no firm D call. This CDR3 has 15 amino acids. The germline gives CDR1 MNHEY, CDR2 SVGEGT. V gave up 5 bases and J gave up 0 bases, with 13 bases separating them. As DNA, the CDR3 is TGTGCCAGCAGTAGAAGCTGGCCCTACCAAGAGACCCAGTACTTC. As protein: CASSRSWPYQETQYF.

This chain connects TRBV11-1 to TRBJ1-4, with 8 bases aligning to TRBD1. There are 15 residues in the CDR3. Trimming took 5 bases from V and 7 from J; bases not matched to a gene: 9. Per germline, CDR1 SGHAT and CDR2 FQDESV (reference sequence). CDR3 nucleotides: TGTGCCAGCAGCCGCCCCGGGACAGGAGGTGAAAAACTGTTTTTT. Its translation: CASSRPGTGGEKLFF.

The genes are TRBV5-1 and TRBJ2-6, with D perhaps TRBD1 or TRBD2 (5 bases each). V was pared by 1 base and J by 1 base, with 6 bases between. The germline V gene has CDR1 SGHRS and CDR2 YFSETQ. The CDR3 has 15 residues. The CDR3 DNA reads as TGCGCCAGCAGCTTGTGGGGGTCTGGGGCCAACGTCCTGACTTTC. Protein sequence: CASSLWGSGANVLTF.

The J gene is TRBJ2-5, the V gene TRBV5-1; D gene unclear. V was clipped by 4 bases and J by 4 bases, with 11 bases between them. Germline-derived CDR1 and CDR2 are SGHRS and YFSETQ. The CDR3 runs 13 residues. DNA for the CDR3: TGCGCCAGCAGCGTAGAATCAGCAGAGACCCAGTACTTC. It yields the protein CASSVESAETQYF.

The J gene is TRBJ2-3, the V gene TRBV5-1, with 8 bases matching TRBD2. Germline V gene sequence: CDR1 SGHRS, CDR2 YFSETQ. The J segment lost 5 bases and the V segment lost 0 bases, leaving 11 bases of the junction unmatched. CDR3 length equals 17 residues. The DNA of the CDR3 is TGCGCCAGCAGCTTGGCTCCCAGCGGGAGAGCTGGAGATACGCAGTATTTT. The encoded protein is CASSLAPSGRAGDTQYF.

The gene calls are TRBV29-1 and TRBJ1-2; no clear D. V shed 6 bases and J shed 7 bases, with 15 bases lying between them. The CDR3 is 12 residues long. In germline, CDR1 is SQVTM, CDR2 ANQGSEA. CDR3 in amino acids: CSVGVWGVGYTF. Written as DNA, the CDR3 is TGCAGCGTCGGGGTATGGGGAGTTGGCTACACCTTC.

Relative to its sample, this clonotype is medium-sized. The chain recombines TRBV6-5 with TRBJ2-5; 12 bases map to TRBD1. Per the germline V gene, CDR1 is MNHEY and CDR2 is SVGAGI. The V segment lost 6 bases and the J segment 5 bases; nucleotides outside the gene matches: 7. CDR3 length: 15 residues. The DNA for the CDR3 is TGTGCCAGCAGACCGGGACAGGGGGCGTGGGAGACCCAGTACTTC. Amino acids: CASRPGQGAWETQYF.

The chain has TRBV20-1 and TRBJ1-3; the D is unclear. V was shortened by 3 bases and J by 1 base, with 4 bases between the two germline ends. Per the germline V gene, CDR1 is DFQATT and CDR2 is SNEGSKA (reference sequence). The CDR3 runs 12 residues. The CDR3 reads CSASGSGNTIYF. The CDR3 nucleotides read TGCAGTGCTAGCGGATCTGGAAACACCATATATTTT.

A remark on this clonotype: As the CDR3 is not closed by the conserved phenylalanine or tryptophan, this likely results from a read error. The DNA is left out, because the CDR3 cannot be placed on it with certainty; the CDR3 is given as TCRdb lists it. The chain employs TRBV29-1 and TRBJ2-3; the table assigns TRBD1, which was not confirmed against the DNA. The CDR3 numbers 14 amino acids, ends counted. Germline CDR1 reads SQVTM; CDR2 reads ANQGSEA. This CDR3 is CSGWDRGRTDKQEG.